This T cell receptor beta chain was found in a study of long-term antiretroviral therapy in people with HIV. Study results and limitations: Blood dates from the mid-2000s to the late 2010s, possibly under older ART regimens. Repertoires looked antigen-experienced, with only a slight naive shift after ART. It was not possible to obtain data on ART adherence, viral resistance or therapy changes.

The CDR3 totals 14 residues. Germline CDR1 reads SGHVS; CDR2 reads FNYEAQ. Trimming shortened V by 5 bases and J by 11 bases, and 22 bases separated the two germline ends. A v3.0 immunoSEQ assay was performed at survey level. Target depth was roughly 40,000-55,000 T-cell genomes per sample. Measured with immunoSEQ multiplex PCR; TCRdb has only the in-frame clones, and not every one. This sample has roughly 20,000 clones; more than 80% occur once, and the top ten carry around 11%. As to this clone: Its antigen is currently unknown.

The source of this sequence is a middle-aged woman with HIV. Here the sequenced sample was unsorted PBMCs, taken 0.2 years after starting antiretroviral therapy. The chain combines TRBV7-6 with TRBJ2-7, with D perhaps TRBD1 (6 bases). This CDR3 is CASSLSREGTRKYF. CDR3 DNA: TGTGCCAGCAGCCTCTCGAGGGAAGGGACAAGGAAGTACTTC.